The source of this TCR beta chain is a study of OX40 agonist ivuxolimab in advanced cancers. This CDR3 has 15 amino acids. Trimming stripped 4 bases from V and 2 bases from J, with 12 bases between. In germline, CDR1 is LNHDA, CDR2 SQIVND (reference sequence). Only in-frame clones appear in the TCRdb table, and some are missing; sequencing was by immunoSEQ multiplex PCR. The sample has over 60,000 clones, roughly nine tenths seen once. Sample: CD4+ or CD8+ T cells sorted from blood, taken in a trial of the OX40 agonist ivuxolimab. The chain is built from TRBV19 and TRBJ1-5; the D gene is possibly TRBD1 (5 bases). This receptor was taken from an adult with an advanced solid tumor such as melanoma, head and neck, liver or kidney cancer. CDR3 protein: CASSKRGVGNQPQHF. Here the CDR3 DNA reads TGTGCCAGTAGTAAGAGAGGGGTCGGCAATCAGCCCCAGCATTTT. Based on the CDR3 plus reference TRBV19 and TRBJ1-5, the full variable domain is DGGITQSPKYLFRKEGQNVTLSCEQNLNHDAMYWYRQDPGQGLRLIYYSQIVNDFQKGDIAEGYSVSREKKESFPLTVTSAQKNPTAFYLCASSKRGVGNQPQHFGDGTRLSIL.